This T cell receptor (beta chain) was captured in a study of CD8+ T cells in alopecia areata. V lost 4 bases and J lost 7, with 11 bases in between. The CDR3 spans 13 residues. Germline loops: CDR1 MNHEY, CDR2 SMNVEV (reference sequence). Overall study findings and caveats: It was less clear whether patients shared TCRs than it was in mice, possibly because of HLA. In lesional scalp, particularly from alopecia totalis/universalis, clonality was higher than in normal scalp.

For this clone: Its antigen is currently unknown.

RNA extraction and reverse transcription yielded cDNA as sequencing template. The data were produced by immunoSEQ multiplex PCR, yet TCRdb's version contains in-frame clones alone and is incomplete. The top ten clones hold under 12% of a sample with 95,000 to 150,000 clones, roughly 50% of them seen once. V gene TRBV27 combines with J gene TRBJ1-5; D remains ambiguous. Material: NKG2D-low CD8+ T cells sorted from blood. This receptor was taken from a human donor with alopecia areata. The CDR3 sequence: CASSWQNGQPQHF. In DNA form, the CDR3 reads TGTGCCAGCAGTTGGCAAAACGGACAGCCCCAGCATTTT.